This TCR beta chain was sequenced during a study of vaccination and CD4 T cells after COVID-19. Across the study: Each person enrolled got two BNT162b2 or mRNA-1273 vaccine doses.

Oncomine TCR Beta short-read sequencing was applied to DNA from cultured CD4+ T cells. Via MiXCR, TCRdb re-called the PCR reads, giving one row per CDR3 protein. The table includes more than 15,000 distinct CDR3 sequences, 50% to 60% detected once. Specified treatment: roughly 10-day PBMC culture with coronavirus spike peptide pools or control peptides (ViraFEST assay). As concerns this clonotype: Its matching antigen is unknown.

The sample was CD4+ T cells from blood, cultured in vitro. The clonotype was recovered from a human donor who had recovered from COVID-19.

CDR3 sequence (DNA): TGCGCCAGCAGTGAATACAGGGAAGGCACTGAAGCTTTCTTT. This sequence encodes CASSEYREGTEAFF. The V call is TRBV10-1, the J call TRBJ1-1, with D possibly matching TRBD1 (6 bases). CDR3 length: 14 amino acids. V was shortened by 3 bases and J by 4 bases, with 12 bases between the two germline ends. The germline V gene has CDR1 WNHNN and CDR2 SYGVQD (reference sequence).